The source of this T cell receptor beta chain is a study of beta chain features in type 1 diabetes. The study's findings and limits: A moderate, significant TCRB CDR3 shortening appeared in type 1 diabetes across four CD4+ subsets. A potential influence of HLA type upon TCRB rearrangement remained unresolved herein. Naive, central memory and Treg TCRB repertoires seemed to resemble each other more closely in patients than they did in healthy donors.

Expressed TCRB transcripts were sequenced, since all the RNA that had been isolated was reverse transcribed. Sequenced naive, central memory and regulatory T cell samples produced an average of about 3.57 million reads. The protocol was immunoSEQ multiplex PCR, while the TCRdb copy is restricted to in-frame clones and leaves out a portion. The sample holds hundreds of thousands of clones, about an eighth seen once. The sample holds a few counts of this clone. The antigen is undetermined. Specimen: naive CD4+ T cells from blood. This receptor was identified in a man aged 18 to 30 with type 1 diabetes.

CDR3 bases: TGTGCCAGCAGCCTAAGAACTATGGGGGGCGACACCGGGGAGCTGTTTTTT. This sequence encodes CASSLRTMGGDTGELFF. The rearrangement joins TRBV14 to TRBJ2-2; D tentatively fits TRBD1 or TRBD2 (6 bases each). The ends were cut back, 4 bases at V and 3 bases at J, with 18 bases in the middle. This CDR3 is built from 17 residues. Germline assignment: CDR1 SGHDN and CDR2 FVKESK. The variable domain in full, with the rest retrieved from reference TRBV14 and TRBJ2-2, is EAGVTQFPSHSVIEKGQTVTLRCDPISGHDNLYWYRRVMGKEIKFLLHFVKESKQDESGMPNNRFLAERTGGTYSTLKVQPAELEDSGVYFCASSLRTMGGDTGELFFGEGSRLTVL.